Reported below is one TCR beta chain. Its antigen remains unidentified. CDR1 is MNHNS, CDR2 SASEGT, per germline. The V end lost 3 bases, the J end lost 2 bases, and 17 bases lay between the germline ends. The CDR3 has 17 residues. Researchers used the Oncomine TCR Beta short-read assay to sequence DNA from cultured CD4+ T cells. Genomic DNA from cultured CD4+ T cells was extracted. TCRdb re-called the PCR reads through MiXCR, storing one row per CDR3 protein. The sample records more than 20,000 distinct CDR3 sequences, 70% being singletons. Noted treatment: roughly ten-day PBMC culture with coronavirus spike peptide pools or control peptides (ViraFEST assay). This record comes from a study of vaccination and CD4 T cells after COVID-19. The overall study: Convalescent patients, SARS-CoV-2 positive by nasal swab PCR, comprised some 10 mild cases and one severe case. Post-COVID samples had a sampling time that fell a median around 100 days after diagnosis (range 35 to 161). Every culture used as a control got a CEFX pool, an HIV-1 Nef pool, or no peptide.

This chain joins TRBV6-1 and TRBJ1-5, with TRBD1 as a possible D gene (6 bases). The receptor was isolated from a human donor who had recovered from COVID-19. Sequenced: CD4+ T cells from blood, cultured in vitro. The CDR3 is CASSEGQGLGGNQPQHF. In DNA, the CDR3 is TGTGCCAGCAGTGAGGGTCAGGGGCTCGGGGGCAATCAGCCCCAGCATTTT.